This T cell receptor (beta chain) was obtained from a study of cytomegalovirus exposure and HLA in healthy donors. Per the germline V gene, CDR1 is SGHTS and CDR2 is YDEGEE. The CDR3 has 14 amino acids. V was trimmed by 9 bases and J by 0 bases, leaving 12 bases between them. Profiling relied on immunoSEQ multiplex PCR, and the TCRdb table lists in-frame clones only, not all of them. The sample carries 250,000 to 300,000 clones, 90% recorded once. The source is a young woman in good health and CMV-seronegative. Sequencing input: PBMCs. The genes are TRBV5-8 and TRBJ1-4; no clear D. The CDR3 sequence is CATTEATTNEKLFF. DNA for the CDR3: TGTGCCACCACGGAAGCGACAACTAATGAAAAACTGTTTTTT.